What follows are 22 T cell receptor beta chains derived from one specimen sequenced in a study of shared clonotypes between healthy human individuals. Assay: immunoSEQ multiplex PCR; the TCRdb copy retains only in-frame clones and omits some. The sample gives roughly 500,000 clones, over 65% of which show up once; about an eighth is in the top ten. Sequencing input: PBMCs. The receptors were gathered from a woman in her thirties or forties in good health. Some clones in this sample may be carry-over from other donors' samples.

This sequence joins TRBV5-1 and TRBJ1-1; TRBD1 is a possible D gene (5 bases). The CDR3 consists of 15 residues. Per germline, CDR1 SGHRS and CDR2 YFSETQ. The V end lost 1 base, the J end lost 3 bases, and 13 bases lay between the germline ends. CDR3 sequence: CASSLWSGRHTEAFF. DNA of the CDR3: TGCGCCAGCAGCTTGTGGTCAGGGAGGCACACTGAAGCTTTCTTT.

The J gene is TRBJ2-1, the V gene TRBV4-2; 14 bases agree with TRBD2. V lost 4 bases, J lost 2 bases, and 7 bases stayed unmatched. The CDR3 has 18 amino acids. Germline assignment: CDR1 LGHNA and CDR2 YNFKEQ. The CDR3 region has the DNA TGTGCCAGCAGCCGGGAGACTAGCGGGAGGGCACCCTACAATGAGCAGTTCTTC. This gives the protein CASSRETSGRAPYNEQFF.

This rearrangement joins TRBV28 to TRBJ2-1, with TRBD2 as a possible D gene (7 bases). Trimming removed 8 bases at V and 8 bases at J, with 22 bases between. From germline, CDR1 is MDHEN and CDR2 SYDVKM. This CDR3 has 15 residues. CDR3 DNA: TGTGCCAGCCTCTCGAGTGGTGGCGGGGGCGATGAGCAGTTCTTC. Its protein is CASLSSGGGGDEQFF.

Concerning this clone itself: Other nucleotide sequences from this sample produce the same CDR3. The gene calls are TRBV6-1 and TRBJ2-3, with TRBD2 matching over 7 bases. V trimming: 6 bases; J trimming: 3 bases; junction bases outside the gene matches: 3. Per the germline V gene, CDR1 is MNHNS and CDR2 is SASEGT. CDR3 length equals 13 residues. CDR3 DNA: TGTGCCAGCAGCTCCGGGGGGACAGATACGCAGTATTTT. It translates to CASSSGGTDTQYF.

V usage is TRBV7-2 and J usage is TRBJ2-4; D remains unclear. V was cut by 1 base and J by 8 bases, with 12 bases left in between. CDR3 length equals 14 residues. Germline V gives CDR1 SGHTA, CDR2 FQGNSA. The CDR3 reads CASSLDWDGDIQYF. As DNA, the CDR3 is TGTGCCAGCAGCTTAGATTGGGATGGGGACATTCAGTACTTC.

V usage is TRBV6-1 and J usage is TRBJ2-7, with D uncertain. CDR1 is MNHNS and CDR2 is SASEGT in the germline V gene. V dropped 8 bases and J dropped 6 bases, with 14 bases sitting between them. This CDR3 region has 12 residues. CDR3 in amino acids: CASQAWRSEQYF. The CDR3, as DNA: TGTGCCAGCCAAGCGTGGCGGTCCGAGCAGTACTTC.

The chain is built from TRBV28 and TRBJ1-5, with D perhaps matching TRBD1 (5 bases). Germline V CDR1 and CDR2: MDHEN, SYDVKM. V was pared by 4 bases and J by 9 bases, with 10 bases between. The CDR3 has 12 residues. The CDR3 nucleotides are TGTGCCAGCAGTTCCGAGGGACGGCCCCAGCATTTT. Its translation is CASSSEGRPQHF.

The chain links TRBV9 to TRBJ2-1, with D possibly TRBD2 on 5 matching bases. The CDR3 has 14 residues. Germline CDR1 SGDLS, CDR2 YYNGEE. Trimming cost V 3 bases and J 5 bases, with 12 bases left between them. The CDR3 DNA follows: TGTGCCAGCAGCGCCCGGGGAGAGGACAATGAGCAGTTCTTC. This translates into CASSARGEDNEQFF.

Only a few counts were recorded for this clone. This could be a read error, since a much larger clone is one nucleotide away. The same CDR3 can be traced to other DNA sequences in this sample. The genes are TRBV27 and TRBJ1-1; 7 positions agree with TRBD1. Trimming cost V 5 bases and J 5 bases; bases outside gene matches: 5. The CDR3 extends over 13 amino acids. Germline V lookup: CDR1 MNHEY, CDR2 SMNVEV (reference sequence). The CDR3 region has the DNA TGTGCCAGCAGTCAACAGGGGAGGACTGAAGCTTTCTTT. Protein product: CASSQQGRTEAFF.

V and J are TRBV16 and TRBJ1-2; D gene uncertain. Between the trimmed V and J ends, which lost 2 bases and 6 bases, there was a span of 19 bases. The length of the CDR3 is 16 residues. Looked up from germline, CDR1 is KGHSY and CDR2 is FQNENV. CDR3 sequence: CASSQTLAMSSHGYTF. CDR3 DNA: TGTGCCAGCAGCCAAACCCTCGCCATGTCCAGTCATGGCTACACCTTC.

The chain has TRBV30 and TRBJ1-3; no clear D gene. The germline V gene has CDR1 GTSNPN and CDR2 SVGIG (reference sequence). Trimming cost V 4 bases and J 6 bases, with 16 bases left between them. The CDR3 is 14 amino acids. This chain's CDR3 is CAWTMDAAVNTIYF. For the CDR3, the DNA is TGTGCCTGGACCATGGACGCCGCTGTAAACACCATATATTTT. The variable domain in full, with the rest retrieved from reference TRBV30 and TRBJ1-3, is SQTIHQWPATLVQPVGSPLSLECTVEGTSNPNLYWYRQAAGRGLQLLFYSVGIGQISSEVPQNLSASRPQDRQFILSSKKLLLSDSGFYLCAWTMDAAVNTIYFGEGSWLTVV.

The V gene is TRBV5-1, the J gene TRBJ1-1, with D tentatively TRBD1 (6 bases). Trimming pared 5 bases from V and 1 base from J, leaving 27 bases between. This CDR3 has 19 residues. In germline, CDR1 is SGHRS, CDR2 YFSETQ. CDR3 sequence: CASRTGLGGLKVENTEAFF. The CDR3 nucleotides are TGCGCCAGCAGAACCGGACTTGGGGGCTTGAAAGTTGAGAACACTGAAGCTTTCTTT.

This chain links TRBV10-2 with TRBJ1-2; 7 positions agree with TRBD1. CDR1 is WSHSY, CDR2 SAAADI, per germline. V was pared by 7 bases and J by 2 bases, with 7 bases of the junction left unmatched. This CDR3 has 14 amino acids. CDR3 sequence reads: CASTVRTGNYGYTF. The CDR3 region has the DNA TGCGCCAGCACCGTAAGGACAGGAAACTATGGCTACACCTTC.

The gene calls are TRBV5-4 and TRBJ2-7; TRBD2 matches 15 bases. This CDR3 region has 17 residues. Trimming at V came to 4 bases and at J to 6 bases, leaving 11 bases not matched to a gene. The V gene's germline CDR1 is SGHNT and CDR2 YYREEE (reference sequence). The CDR3 loop is CASSPRGGLAGGTEQYF. The CDR3 DNA is TGTGCCAGCAGCCCGAGAGGGGGACTAGCGGGAGGTACCGAGCAGTACTTC. Based on the CDR3 plus reference TRBV5-4 and TRBJ2-7, the full variable domain is ETGVTQSPTHLIKTRGQQVTLRCSSQSGHNTVSWYQQALGQGPQFIFQYYREEENGRGNFPPRFSGLQFPNYSSELNVNALELDDSALYLCASSPRGGLAGGTEQYFGPGTRLTVT.

The chain has TRBV5-6 and TRBJ2-3; 10 bases align to TRBD1. Germline CDR1 reads SGHDT; CDR2 reads YYEEEE. The CDR3 totals 15 residues. The V and J ends lost 4 bases and 2 bases, in that order; junction bases with no gene match: 4. In nucleotides, the CDR3 is TGTGCCAGCAGCGCCGGGACAGGGGACACAGATACGCAGTATTTT. Residues: CASSAGTGDTDTQYF.

The V call is TRBV28, the J call TRBJ2-4; 7 bases are a match to TRBD2. V shed 4 bases and J 0 bases; nucleotides not matched to a gene: 12. CDR3 length: 18 residues. CDR1 and CDR2 (germline): MDHEN, SYDVKM. The CDR3 protein is CASSYGLSGILAKNIQYF. As DNA, the CDR3 is TGTGCCAGCAGTTACGGTCTGAGCGGGATTCTAGCCAAAAACATTCAGTACTTC.

About this clone itself: A much larger clonotype is one base distant, so this may be a read error. The chain combines TRBV5-6 with TRBJ1-1; no firm D call. Trimming took off 6 bases at V and 11 bases at J, with 23 bases between the two ends. The CDR3 covers 14 residues. CDR1 and CDR2 from the germline V gene are SGHDT and YYEEEE. The CDR3 nucleotides read TGTGCCAGCACGAGGCGGACGCCCGCAGGAGCGGCTTTCTTT. This gives the protein CASTRRTPAGAAFF.

This clone was recorded only once. This chain connects TRBV4-2 to TRBJ1-4; no clear D. The CDR3 totals 11 residues. Trimming shortened V by 3 bases and J by 8 bases, and 4 bases separated the two germline ends. Germline lookup yields CDR1 LGHNA and CDR2 YNFKEQ. The CDR3 sequence is CASSQREKLFF. The CDR3 nucleotides read TGTGCCAGCAGCCAGAGGGAAAAACTGTTTTTT.

The CDR3 loop is CASSPYLGENTGELFF. The CDR3 DNA sequence: TGTGCCAGCAGCCCATACCTAGGGGAGAACACCGGGGAGCTGTTTTTT. The chain recombines TRBV9 with TRBJ2-2; tentatively, D is TRBD1 (5 bases). The CDR3 has 16 amino acids. The ends were cut back, 4 bases at V and 1 base at J, with 14 bases in the middle. Germline CDR1 SGDLS, CDR2 YYNGEE.

Note on this clone: Other nucleotide sequences in the sample specify the same CDR3. The V call is TRBV11-3, the J call TRBJ2-1; 11 positions match TRBD2. Germline lookup yields CDR1 SGHNT and CDR2 YENEEA. J gave up 4 bases and V 5 bases, and 4 bases lay outside the gene matches. The CDR3 is 15 residues long. The CDR3 DNA is TGTGCCAGCAGCCTCGGGACTAGCGGTTACAATGAGCAGTTCTTC. Protein product: CASSLGTSGYNEQFF.

The table lists this clone with a count of one. The chain combines TRBV27 with TRBJ2-3; 14 nucleotides match TRBD2. J lost 9 bases, V lost 4 bases, and 12 bases had no gene match. Germline CDR1 and CDR2: MNHEY and SMNVEV (reference sequence). The CDR3 has 17 amino acids. Written as DNA, the CDR3 is TGTGCCAGCAGTTCCCGAAGACTAGCGGGAGGGCCGGAGACGCAGTATTTT. Its translation: CASSSRRLAGGPETQYF.

The gene calls are TRBV11-2 and TRBJ2-7, with 7 bases fitting TRBD1. This CDR3 spans 13 amino acids. CDR1 and CDR2 from the germline V gene are SGHAT and FQNNGV. V was pared by 5 bases and J by 4 bases, with 5 bases of the junction left unmatched. CDR3 DNA sequence: TGTGCCAGCAGCCTCGGACAGGAGTACGAGCAGTACTTC. This translates into CASSLGQEYEQYF.